This TCR beta chain appears in the sequencing data of a study of beta chain features in type 1 diabetes. Across the whole study: Sorted cells examined across all samples numbered 107,917,701.

Study findings and constraints: Patients with Type 1 diabetes showed moderately but significantly shorter TCRB CDR3s in all four CD4+ subsets.

Expressed TCRB transcripts got sequenced, as all isolated RNA was reverse transcribed. Produced via immunoSEQ multiplex PCR; TCRdb's table is partial and in-frame only. The sample has about 160,000 clones; roughly 60% are singletons. This clone occurred a few times. Its matching antigen is unknown. This TCR came from a man younger than 40 with type 1 diabetes. The source material was naive CD4+ T cells from blood.

The CDR3 DNA is TGTGCCAGCAGCTTGCCCCCAGGAATTAAAGCCAAAAACATTCAGTACTTC. It specifies CASSLPPGIKAKNIQYF. This chain connects TRBV7-9 to TRBJ2-4; the D is unclear. The CDR3 runs to 17 residues. Per the germline V gene, CDR1 is SEHNR and CDR2 is FQNEAQ (reference sequence). V lost 3 bases, J lost 0 bases, and 15 bases lay in between.